This T cell receptor (beta chain) derives from a study of PD-1 blockade in classical Hodgkin lymphoma. Indicated time point: cycle 4 day 1 (C4D1), after around six weeks of nivolumab. Every patient relapsed after autologous stem cell transplantation, and brentuximab vedotin exposure varied. CDR3 length: 14 amino acids. V was pared by 7 bases and J by 4 bases, with 16 bases between. The germline CDR1 and CDR2 sequences are MNHEY and SVGAGI. This table comes from immunoSEQ multiplex PCR, and its TCRdb copy is limited to in-frame clones, with some not included. The repertoire holds some 52,000 clones, with more than 75% as singletons. Details on this clone: No antigen is known for it.

Points from the study as a whole: The authors excluded patients who started nivolumab under 1 year after ASCT.

This chain joins TRBV6-5 and TRBJ1-2; a possible D gene is TRBD1 (5 bases). This TCR derives from a human donor with classical Hodgkin lymphoma. Here the sequenced sample was peripheral blood mononuclear cells (PBMCs), taken before the fourth cycle of nivolumab. CDR3 region: CASKPGALSYGYTF. The CDR3 DNA sequence: TGTGCCAGCAAGCCCGGGGCTTTATCCTATGGCTACACCTTC.